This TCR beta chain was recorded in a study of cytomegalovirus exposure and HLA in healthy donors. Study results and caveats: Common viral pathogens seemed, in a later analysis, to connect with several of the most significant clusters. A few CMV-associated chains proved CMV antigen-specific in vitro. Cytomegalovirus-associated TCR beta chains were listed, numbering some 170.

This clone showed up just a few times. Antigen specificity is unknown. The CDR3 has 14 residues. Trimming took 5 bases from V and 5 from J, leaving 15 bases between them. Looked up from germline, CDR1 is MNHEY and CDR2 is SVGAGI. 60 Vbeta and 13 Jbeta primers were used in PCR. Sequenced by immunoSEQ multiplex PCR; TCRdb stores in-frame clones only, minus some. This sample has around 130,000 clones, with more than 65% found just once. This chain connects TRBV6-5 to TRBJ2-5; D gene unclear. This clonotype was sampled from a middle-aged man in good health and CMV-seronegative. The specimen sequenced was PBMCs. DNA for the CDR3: TGTGCCAGCAGTGAAGGTGAAGAGGCGGAGACCCAGTACTTC. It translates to CASSEGEEAETQYF.